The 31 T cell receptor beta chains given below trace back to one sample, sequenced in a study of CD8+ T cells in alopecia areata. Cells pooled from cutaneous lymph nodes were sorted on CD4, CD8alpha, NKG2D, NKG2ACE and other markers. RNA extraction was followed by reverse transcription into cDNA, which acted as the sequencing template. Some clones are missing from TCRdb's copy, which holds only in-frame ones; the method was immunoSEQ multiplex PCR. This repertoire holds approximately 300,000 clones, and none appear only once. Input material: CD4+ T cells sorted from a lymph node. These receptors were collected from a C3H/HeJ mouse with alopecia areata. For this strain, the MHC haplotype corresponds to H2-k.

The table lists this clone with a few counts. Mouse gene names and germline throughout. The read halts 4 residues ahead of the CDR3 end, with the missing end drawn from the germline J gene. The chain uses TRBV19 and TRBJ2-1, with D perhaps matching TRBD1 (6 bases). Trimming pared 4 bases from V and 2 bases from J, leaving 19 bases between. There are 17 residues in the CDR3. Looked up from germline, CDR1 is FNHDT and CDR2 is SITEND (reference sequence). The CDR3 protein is CASSSSRQGTYYAEQFF. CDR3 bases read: TGTGCCAGCAGTTCCTCCCGTCAGGGGACCTACTATGCT. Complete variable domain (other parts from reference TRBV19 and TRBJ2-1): GGIITQTPKFLIGQEGQKLTLKCQQNFNHDTMYWYRQDSGKGLRLIYYSITENDLQKGDLSEGYDASREKKSSFSLTVTSAQKNEMAVFLCASSSSRQGTYYAEQFFGPGTRLTVL.

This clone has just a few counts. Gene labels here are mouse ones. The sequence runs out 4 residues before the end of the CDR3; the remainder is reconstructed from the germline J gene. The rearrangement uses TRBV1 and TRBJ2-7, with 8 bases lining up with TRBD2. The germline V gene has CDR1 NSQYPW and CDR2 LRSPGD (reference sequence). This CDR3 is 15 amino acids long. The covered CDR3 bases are TGCACCTGCAGTGCAGATAGGGGGGGCTGGGAT. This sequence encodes CTCSADRGGWD. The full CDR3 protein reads CTCSADRGGWDEQYF.

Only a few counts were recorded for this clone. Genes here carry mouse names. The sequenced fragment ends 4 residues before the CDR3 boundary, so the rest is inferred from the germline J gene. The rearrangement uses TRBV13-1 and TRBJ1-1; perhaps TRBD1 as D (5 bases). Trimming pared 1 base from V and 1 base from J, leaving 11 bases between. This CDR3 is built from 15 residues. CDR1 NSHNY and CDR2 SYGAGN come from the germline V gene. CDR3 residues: CASSDFSGINTEVFF. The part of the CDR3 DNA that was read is TGTGCCAGCAGTGATTTTTCAGGGATAAACACA.

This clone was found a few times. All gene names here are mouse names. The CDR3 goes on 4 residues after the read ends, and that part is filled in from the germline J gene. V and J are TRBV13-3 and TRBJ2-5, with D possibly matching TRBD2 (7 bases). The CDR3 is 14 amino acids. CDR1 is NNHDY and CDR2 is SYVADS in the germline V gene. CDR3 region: CASSDSGGSDTQYF. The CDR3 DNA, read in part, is TGTGCCAGCAGTGATTCTGGGGGCTCGGAC.

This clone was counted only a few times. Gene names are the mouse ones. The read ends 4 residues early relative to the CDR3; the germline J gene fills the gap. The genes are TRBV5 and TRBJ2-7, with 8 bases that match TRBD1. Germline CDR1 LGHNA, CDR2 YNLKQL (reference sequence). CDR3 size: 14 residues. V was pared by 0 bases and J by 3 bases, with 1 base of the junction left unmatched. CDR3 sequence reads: CASSQEGQDYEQYF. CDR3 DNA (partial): TGTGCCAGCAGCCAAGAGGGACAGGACTAT.

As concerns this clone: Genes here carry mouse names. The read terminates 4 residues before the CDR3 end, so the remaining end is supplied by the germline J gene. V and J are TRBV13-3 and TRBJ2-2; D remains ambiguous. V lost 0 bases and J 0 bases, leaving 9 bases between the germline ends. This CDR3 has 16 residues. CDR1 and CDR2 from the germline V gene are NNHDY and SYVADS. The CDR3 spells CASSDAPPANTGQLYF. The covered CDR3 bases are TGTGCCAGCAGTGATGCCCCCCCAGCAAACACCGGG.

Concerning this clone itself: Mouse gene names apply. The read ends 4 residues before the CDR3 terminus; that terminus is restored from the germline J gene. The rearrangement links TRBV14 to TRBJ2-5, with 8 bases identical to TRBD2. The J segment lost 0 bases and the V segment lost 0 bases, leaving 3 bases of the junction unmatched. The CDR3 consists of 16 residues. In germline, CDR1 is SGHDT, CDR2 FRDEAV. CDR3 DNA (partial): TGTGCCAGCAGTTTCTCTGGGGGGAGTAACCAAGAC. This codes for CASSFSGGSNQD. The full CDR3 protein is CASSFSGGSNQDTQYF.

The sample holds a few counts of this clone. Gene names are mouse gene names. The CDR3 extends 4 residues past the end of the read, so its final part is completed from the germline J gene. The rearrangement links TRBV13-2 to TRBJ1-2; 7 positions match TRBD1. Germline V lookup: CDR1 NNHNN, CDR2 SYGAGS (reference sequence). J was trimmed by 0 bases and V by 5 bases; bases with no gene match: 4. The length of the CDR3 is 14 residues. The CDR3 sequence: CASGVGQTNSDYTF. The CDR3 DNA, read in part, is TGTGCCAGCGGGGTGGGACAGACAAACTCC.

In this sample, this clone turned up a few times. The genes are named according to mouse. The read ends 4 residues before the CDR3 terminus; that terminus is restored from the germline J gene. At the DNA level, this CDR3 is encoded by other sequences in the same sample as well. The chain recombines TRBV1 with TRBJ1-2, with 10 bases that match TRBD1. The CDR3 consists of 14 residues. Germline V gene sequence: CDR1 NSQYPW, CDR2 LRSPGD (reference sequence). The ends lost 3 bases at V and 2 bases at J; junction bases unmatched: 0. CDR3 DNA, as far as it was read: TGCACCTGCAGTGCGGACAGGGGGAACTCC. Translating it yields CTCSADRGNS. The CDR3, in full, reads CTCSADRGNSDYTF.

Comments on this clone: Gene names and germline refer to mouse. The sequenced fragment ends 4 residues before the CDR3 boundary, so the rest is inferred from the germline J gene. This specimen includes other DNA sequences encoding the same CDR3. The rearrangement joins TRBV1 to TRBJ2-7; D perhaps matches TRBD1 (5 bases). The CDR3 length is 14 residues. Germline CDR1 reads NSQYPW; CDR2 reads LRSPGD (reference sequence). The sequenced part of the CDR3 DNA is TGCACCTGCAGTGCAGATCCCCAGGGTTAT. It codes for CTCSADPQGY. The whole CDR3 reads CTCSADPQGYEQYF.

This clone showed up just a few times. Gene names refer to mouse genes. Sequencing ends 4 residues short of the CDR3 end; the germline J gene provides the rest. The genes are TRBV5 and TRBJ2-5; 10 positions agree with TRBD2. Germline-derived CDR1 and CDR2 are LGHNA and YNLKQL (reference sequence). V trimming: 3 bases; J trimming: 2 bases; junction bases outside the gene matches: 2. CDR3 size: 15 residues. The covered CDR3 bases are TGTGCCAGCAGCCATGGACTGGGGGCCCAAGAC. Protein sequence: CASSHGLGAQD. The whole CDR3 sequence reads CASSHGLGAQDTQYF.

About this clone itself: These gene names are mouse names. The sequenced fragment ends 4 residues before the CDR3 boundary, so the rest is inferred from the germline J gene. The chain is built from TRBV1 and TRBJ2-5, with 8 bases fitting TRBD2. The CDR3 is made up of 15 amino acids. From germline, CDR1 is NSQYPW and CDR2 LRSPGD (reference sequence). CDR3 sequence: CTCSADFGGEDTQYF. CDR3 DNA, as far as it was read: TGCACCTGCAGTGCAGATTTTGGGGGGGAAGAC.

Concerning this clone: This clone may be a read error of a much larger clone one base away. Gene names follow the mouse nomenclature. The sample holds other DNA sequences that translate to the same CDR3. The CDR3 bases that were read are TGTGCCAGCAGCCAAACAACAAACTCC. This gives the protein CASSQTTNS. The full-length CDR3 reads as CASSQTTNSDYTF. The rearrangement uses TRBV13-1 and TRBJ1-2, with D uncertain. The read terminates 4 residues ahead of where the CDR3 ends, so the germline J gene completes it. Germline-derived CDR1 and CDR2 are NSHNY and SYGAGN. The CDR3 loop spans 13 amino acids. V gave up 5 bases and J gave up 0 bases, with 8 bases separating them.

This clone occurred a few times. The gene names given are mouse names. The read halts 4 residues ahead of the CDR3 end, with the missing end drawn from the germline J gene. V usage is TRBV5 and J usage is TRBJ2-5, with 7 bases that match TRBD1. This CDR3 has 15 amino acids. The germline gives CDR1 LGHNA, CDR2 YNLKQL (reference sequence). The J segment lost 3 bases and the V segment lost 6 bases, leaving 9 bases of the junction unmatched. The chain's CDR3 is CASRKGRDRQDTQYF. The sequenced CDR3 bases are TGTGCCAGCAGGAAGGGACGGGACAGACAAGAC.

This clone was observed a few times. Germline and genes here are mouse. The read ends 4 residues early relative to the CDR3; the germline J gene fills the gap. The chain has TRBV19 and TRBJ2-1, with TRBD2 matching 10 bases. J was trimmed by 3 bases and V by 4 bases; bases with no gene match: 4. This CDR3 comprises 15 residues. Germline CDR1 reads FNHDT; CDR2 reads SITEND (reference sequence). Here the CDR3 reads CASSRGLGRYAEQFF. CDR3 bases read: TGTGCCAGCAGTCGGGGACTGGGGCGCTATGCT.

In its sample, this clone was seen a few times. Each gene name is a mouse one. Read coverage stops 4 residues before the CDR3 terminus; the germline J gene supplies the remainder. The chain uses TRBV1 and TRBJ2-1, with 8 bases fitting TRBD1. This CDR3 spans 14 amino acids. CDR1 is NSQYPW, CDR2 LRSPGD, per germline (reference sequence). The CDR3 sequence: CTCSAGTGWAEQFF. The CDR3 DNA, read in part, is TGCACCTGCAGTGCAGGGACAGGGTGGGCT.

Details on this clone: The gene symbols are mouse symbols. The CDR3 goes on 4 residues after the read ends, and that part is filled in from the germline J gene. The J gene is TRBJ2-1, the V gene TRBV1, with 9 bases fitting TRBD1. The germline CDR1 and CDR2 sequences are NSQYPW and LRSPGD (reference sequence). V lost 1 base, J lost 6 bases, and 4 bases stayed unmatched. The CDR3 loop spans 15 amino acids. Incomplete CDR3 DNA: TGCACCTGCAGTGCAGTACCGGGACAGGGTGCT. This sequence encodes CTCSAVPGQGA. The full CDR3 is CTCSAVPGQGAEQFF.

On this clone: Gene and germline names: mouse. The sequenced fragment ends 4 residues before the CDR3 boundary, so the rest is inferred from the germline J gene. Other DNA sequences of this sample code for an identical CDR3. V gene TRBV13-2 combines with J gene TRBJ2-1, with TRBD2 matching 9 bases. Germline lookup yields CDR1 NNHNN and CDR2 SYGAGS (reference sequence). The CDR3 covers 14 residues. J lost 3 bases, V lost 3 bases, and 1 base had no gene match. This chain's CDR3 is CASGGTGVYAEQFF. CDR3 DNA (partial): TGTGCCAGCGGTGGGACTGGGGTCTATGCT.

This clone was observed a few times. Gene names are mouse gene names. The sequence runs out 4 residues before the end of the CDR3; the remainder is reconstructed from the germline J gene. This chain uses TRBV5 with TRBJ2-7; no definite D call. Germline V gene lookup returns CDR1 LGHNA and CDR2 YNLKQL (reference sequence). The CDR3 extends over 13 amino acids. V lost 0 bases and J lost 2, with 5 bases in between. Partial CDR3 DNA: TGTGCCAGCAGCCAAGAAGACACCTAT. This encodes CASSQEDTY. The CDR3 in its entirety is CASSQEDTYEQYF.

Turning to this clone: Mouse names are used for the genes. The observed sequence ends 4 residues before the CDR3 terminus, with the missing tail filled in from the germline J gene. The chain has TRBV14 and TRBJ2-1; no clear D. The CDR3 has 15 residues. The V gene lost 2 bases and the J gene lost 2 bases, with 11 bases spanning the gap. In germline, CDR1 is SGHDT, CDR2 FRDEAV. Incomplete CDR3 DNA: TGTGCCAGCAGTTTGTACAGCCCCTACTATGCT. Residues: CASSLYSPYYA. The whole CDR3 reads CASSLYSPYYAEQFF.

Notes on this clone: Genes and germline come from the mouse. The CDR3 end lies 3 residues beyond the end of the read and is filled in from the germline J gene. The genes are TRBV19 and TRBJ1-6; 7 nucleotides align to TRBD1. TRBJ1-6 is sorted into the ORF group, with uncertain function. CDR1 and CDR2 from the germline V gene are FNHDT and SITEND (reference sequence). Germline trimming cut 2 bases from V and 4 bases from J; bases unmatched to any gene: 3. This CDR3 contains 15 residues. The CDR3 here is CASSIRDRYNSPLYF. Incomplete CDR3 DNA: TGTGCCAGCAGTATCCGGGACAGATATAATTCGCCC.

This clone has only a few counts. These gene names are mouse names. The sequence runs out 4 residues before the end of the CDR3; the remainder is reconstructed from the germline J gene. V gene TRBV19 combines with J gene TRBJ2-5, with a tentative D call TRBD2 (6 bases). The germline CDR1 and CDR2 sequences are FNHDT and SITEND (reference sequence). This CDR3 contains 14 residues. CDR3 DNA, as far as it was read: TGTGCCAGCAGTACCCCGGGGGGAACAGAC. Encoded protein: CASSTPGGTD. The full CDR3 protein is CASSTPGGTDTQYF.

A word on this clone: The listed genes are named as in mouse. The CDR3 bases that were read are TGTGCTAGCAGTAGAGAGCACATCAACCAAGAC. Translation: CASSREHINQD. Given in full, the CDR3 is CASSREHINQDTQYF. The chain employs TRBV17 and TRBJ2-5; D is uncertain. The read is 4 residues too short to cover the CDR3 end, so that end is filled in from the germline J gene. V gave up 0 bases and J gave up 0 bases, with 7 bases separating them. There are 15 residues in the CDR3. The germline gives CDR1 MNHDT, CDR2 YYDKIL.

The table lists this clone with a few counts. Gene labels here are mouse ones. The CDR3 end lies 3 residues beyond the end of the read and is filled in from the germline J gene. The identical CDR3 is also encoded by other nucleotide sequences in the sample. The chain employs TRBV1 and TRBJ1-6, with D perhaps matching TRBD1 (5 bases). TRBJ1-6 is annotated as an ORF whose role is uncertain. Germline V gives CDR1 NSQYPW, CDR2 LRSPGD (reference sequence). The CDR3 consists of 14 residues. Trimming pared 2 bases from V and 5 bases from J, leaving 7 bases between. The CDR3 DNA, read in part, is TGCACCTGCAGTGCACAGGGAGATAATTCGCCC. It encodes CTCSAQGDNSP. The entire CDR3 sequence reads CTCSAQGDNSPLYF.

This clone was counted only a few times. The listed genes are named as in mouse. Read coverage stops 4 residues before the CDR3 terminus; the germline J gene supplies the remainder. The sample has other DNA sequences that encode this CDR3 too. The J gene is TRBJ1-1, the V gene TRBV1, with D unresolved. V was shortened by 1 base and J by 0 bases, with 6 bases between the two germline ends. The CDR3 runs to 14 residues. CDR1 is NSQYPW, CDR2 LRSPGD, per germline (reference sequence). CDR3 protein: CTCSAGQKNTEVFF. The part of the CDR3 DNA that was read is TGCACCTGCAGTGCAGGACAAAAGAACACA.

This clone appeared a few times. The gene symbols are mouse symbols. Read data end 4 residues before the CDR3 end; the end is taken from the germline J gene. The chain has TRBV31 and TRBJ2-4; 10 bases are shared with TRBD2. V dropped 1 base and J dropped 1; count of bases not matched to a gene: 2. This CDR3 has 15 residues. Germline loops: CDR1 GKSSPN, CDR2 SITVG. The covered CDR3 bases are TGTGCCTGGAGTCGACTGGGGGGTGGTCAAAAC. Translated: CAWSRLGGGQN. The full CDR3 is CAWSRLGGGQNTLYF.

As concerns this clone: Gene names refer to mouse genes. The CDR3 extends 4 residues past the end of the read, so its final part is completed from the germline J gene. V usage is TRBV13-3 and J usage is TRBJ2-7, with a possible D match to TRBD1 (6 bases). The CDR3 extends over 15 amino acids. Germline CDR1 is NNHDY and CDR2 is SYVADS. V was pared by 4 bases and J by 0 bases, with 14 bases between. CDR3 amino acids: CASSHLRDNSYEQYF. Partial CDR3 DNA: TGTGCCAGCAGTCACCTCCGGGACAACTCCTAT.

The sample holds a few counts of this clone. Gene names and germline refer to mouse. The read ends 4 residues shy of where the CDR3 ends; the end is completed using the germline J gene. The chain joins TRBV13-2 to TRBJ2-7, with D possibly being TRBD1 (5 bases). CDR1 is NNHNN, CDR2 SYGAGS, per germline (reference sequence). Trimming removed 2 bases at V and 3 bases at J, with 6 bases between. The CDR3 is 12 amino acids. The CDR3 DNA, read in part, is TGTGCCAGCGGTGAGGACATCTAT. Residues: CASGEDIY. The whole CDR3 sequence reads CASGEDIYEQYF.

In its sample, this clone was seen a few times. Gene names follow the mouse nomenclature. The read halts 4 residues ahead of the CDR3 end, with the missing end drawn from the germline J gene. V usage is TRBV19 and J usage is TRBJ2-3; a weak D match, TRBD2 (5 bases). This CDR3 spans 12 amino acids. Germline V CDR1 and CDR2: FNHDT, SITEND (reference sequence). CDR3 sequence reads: CASSILGETLYF. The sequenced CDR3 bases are TGTGCCAGCAGTATTCTGGGAGAA.

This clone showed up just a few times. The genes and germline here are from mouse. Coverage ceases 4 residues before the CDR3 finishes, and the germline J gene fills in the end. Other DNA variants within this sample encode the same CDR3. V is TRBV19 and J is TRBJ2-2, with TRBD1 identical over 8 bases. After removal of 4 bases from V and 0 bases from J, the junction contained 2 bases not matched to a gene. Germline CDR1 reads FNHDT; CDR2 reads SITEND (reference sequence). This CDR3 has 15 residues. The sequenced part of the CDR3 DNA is TGTGCCAGCAGTGGACAGGGAACAAACACCGGG. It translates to CASSGQGTNTG. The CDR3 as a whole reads CASSGQGTNTGQLYF.

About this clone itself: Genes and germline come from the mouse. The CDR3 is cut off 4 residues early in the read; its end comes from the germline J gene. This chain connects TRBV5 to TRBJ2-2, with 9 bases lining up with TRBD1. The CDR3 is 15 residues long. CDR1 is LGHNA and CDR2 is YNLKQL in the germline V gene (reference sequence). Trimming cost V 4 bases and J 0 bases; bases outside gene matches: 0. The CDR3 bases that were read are TGTGCCAGCAGCCGGGACAGGGCAAACACCGGG. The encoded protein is CASSRDRANTG. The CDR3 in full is CASSRDRANTGQLYF.